The source of this TCR beta chain is a study of T-cell reconstitution after alpha-beta-depleted transplantation in children. In this sample, this clonotype turned up a few times. Unique molecular identifiers were incorporated into the prepared TCRbeta library. Using its own MiXCR run on the PCR reads, TCRdb lists one record per CDR3 protein. The sample shows over 550,000 distinct CDR3 sequences, about 10% of them seen only once. The sequence derives from a human donor who donated a stem cell graft to a child with acute myeloid leukemia. Specimen: PBMCs from the stem cell graft donor, collected from the stem cell graft.

CDR3 region: CSRLGAGNTIYF. The DNA for the CDR3 is TGCAGTCGACTAGGAGCTGGAAACACCATATATTTT. The rearrangement joins TRBV20-1 to TRBJ1-3; D call uncertain. The V and J ends lost 8 bases and 2 bases respectively, with 10 bases between them. The CDR3 runs 12 residues. Germline CDR1 and CDR2: DFQATT and SNEGSKA (reference sequence).